A selection of T cell receptor beta chains follows, all from one sample in a study of response to subunit inactivated influenza vaccine. MiXCR was run by TCRdb on the RT-PCR reads, yielding one entry per CDR3 protein. Altogether about 150,000 distinct CDR3 sequences are present, about 10% being singletons, with the ten largest covering around 33%. The sample consisted of CD8+ T cells sorted from PBMCs, taken less than 30 months after vaccination. These receptors all stem from a man between 50 and 75 years old who received an inactivated influenza vaccine. Both conserved end residues are part of each CDR3. The order of the fields is CDR3 protein, J gene, V gene.

CDR3aa: CAISDPADSDSYNEQFF
j_gene: TRBJ2-1
v_gene: TRBV10-3

CDR3aa: CAISESASASWGEQFF
j_gene: TRBJ2-1
v_gene: TRBV10-3

CDR3aa: CASSVSGREFEQFF
j_gene: TRBJ2-1
v_gene: TRBV7-9

CDR3aa: CASSPGTTISYEQYF
j_gene: TRBJ2-7
v_gene: TRBV4-2

CDR3aa: CASSLIETSTDTQYF
j_gene: TRBJ2-3
v_gene: TRBV28

CDR3aa: CASTDPRVYVTSGANVLTF
j_gene: TRBJ2-6
v_gene: TRBV6-2/TRBV6-3

CDR3aa: CASRNSHRYQETQYF
j_gene: TRBJ2-5
v_gene: TRBV19

CDR3aa: CASSKAAPTDTQYF
j_gene: TRBJ2-3
v_gene: TRBV7-9

CDR3aa: CASSLYSDTDTQYF
j_gene: TRBJ2-3
v_gene: TRBV13

CDR3aa: CASSSPRGALRTEAFF
j_gene: TRBJ1-1
v_gene: TRBV7-8

CDR3aa: CSAQPNEQFF
j_gene: TRBJ2-1
v_gene: TRBV20-1

CDR3aa: CCARDETGTVEETQYF
j_gene: TRBJ2-5
v_gene: TRBV20-1

CDR3aa: CSARGAYYEQYF
j_gene: TRBJ2-7
v_gene: TRBV20-1

CDR3aa: CAWSLGMDRDRTDTQYF
j_gene: TRBJ2-3
v_gene: TRBV30

CDR3aa: CASSTAWSYEQYF
j_gene: TRBJ2-7
v_gene: TRBV19

CDR3aa: CASSPTAFYNEQFF
j_gene: TRBJ2-1
v_gene: TRBV12-3/TRBV12-4

CDR3aa: CASSLFSPSYEQYF
j_gene: TRBJ2-7
v_gene: TRBV27

CDR3aa: CASSLWQGEGNSPLHF
j_gene: TRBJ1-6
v_gene: TRBV6-5

CDR3aa: CASRGGAYEQYF
j_gene: TRBJ2-7
v_gene: TRBV12-3/TRBV12-4

CDR3aa: CASWTGGFSGRDTQYF
j_gene: TRBJ2-3
v_gene: TRBV7-9

CDR3aa: CSVVHAPYGYTF
j_gene: TRBJ1-2
v_gene: TRBV29-1

CDR3aa: CASSLLAESSYNEQFF
j_gene: TRBJ2-1
v_gene: TRBV6-5

CDR3aa: CASSYRSGNPHNSPLHF
j_gene: TRBJ1-6
v_gene: TRBV28

CDR3aa: CASSFRFGADTQYF
j_gene: TRBJ2-3
v_gene: TRBV12-3/TRBV12-4

CDR3aa: CATSDFRDGANIQYF
j_gene: TRBJ2-4
v_gene: TRBV24-1

CDR3aa: CASSQITGTSIYEQYF
j_gene: TRBJ2-7
v_gene: TRBV4-3

CDR3aa: CASSKGLAEIYNEQFF
j_gene: TRBJ2-1
v_gene: TRBV28